The 22 T cell receptor beta chains reported below all come from one sample, sequenced in a study of PD-1 blockade in classical Hodgkin lymphoma. Every patient relapsed after autologous stem cell transplantation, and brentuximab vedotin exposure varied. Data came from immunoSEQ multiplex PCR; TCRdb stores just in-frame clones and leaves some out. The sample yields approximately 79,000 clones, around nine tenths seen once. This specimen was peripheral blood mononuclear cells (PBMCs), taken before the second cycle of nivolumab. The receptor source for this set is a human donor with classical Hodgkin lymphoma.

The J gene is TRBJ1-5, the V gene TRBV18, with TRBD1 matching over 8 bases. The CDR3 length is 15 residues. V lost 6 bases and J lost 0; bases outside the gene matches: 4. Germline V gives CDR1 KGHSH, CDR2 LQKENI. CDR3 in amino acids: CASSAQGDSNQPQHF. The CDR3 DNA reads as TGTGCCAGCTCGGCACAGGGGGATAGCAATCAGCCCCAGCATTTT.

V is TRBV10-3 and J is TRBJ1-1; D uncertain. V lost 8 bases and J lost 1, with 11 bases in between. The CDR3 sequence is 13 residues long. Germline CDR1 is ENHRY and CDR2 is SYGVKD. The CDR3 is CAILEQRNTEAFF. The CDR3 DNA sequence: TGTGCCATCTTGGAACAGAGGAACACTGAAGCTTTCTTT.

This chain connects TRBV6-6 to TRBJ1-2; D remains unclear. Per germline, CDR1 MNHNY and CDR2 SVGAGI (reference sequence). The V end lost 4 bases, the J end lost 7 bases, and 19 bases lay between the germline ends. The CDR3 has 15 amino acids. The DNA of the CDR3 is TGTGCCAGCAGTTCCGTATGGGCAGGTTCGTTTGGCTACACCTTC. Its translation is CASSSVWAGSFGYTF.

The chain joins TRBV19 to TRBJ2-2, with 11 bases that match TRBD2. The V segment lost 3 bases and the J segment 4 bases; nucleotides outside the gene matches: 7. Germline V lookup: CDR1 LNHDA, CDR2 SQIVND (reference sequence). The CDR3 runs to 17 residues. CDR3 loop: CASSIRETSGGTGELFF. Here the CDR3 DNA reads TGTGCCAGTAGTATCCGGGAAACTAGCGGGGGCACCGGGGAGCTGTTTTTT.

The chain links TRBV27 to TRBJ2-1, with 10 bases aligning to TRBD2. The CDR3 covers 17 residues. The junction had 16 bases not matched to a gene; V was cut back by 5 bases and J by 9 bases. Germline V gene data show CDR1 as MNHEY and CDR2 as SMNVEV (reference sequence). The CDR3 sequence: CASSKARTSGESGEQFF. The CDR3 DNA reads TGTGCCAGCAGTAAAGCCCGTACTAGCGGGGAGTCGGGTGAGCAGTTCTTC.

The chain joins TRBV7-9 to TRBJ2-1; 9 nucleotides line up with TRBD1. J gave up 6 bases and V 5 bases, and 11 bases lay outside the gene matches. Germline V lookup: CDR1 SEHNR, CDR2 FQNEAQ (reference sequence). CDR3 length equals 16 residues. CDR3 sequence: CASSRPGQGIGNEQFF. In DNA form, the CDR3 reads TGTGCCAGCAGCCGCCCGGGACAGGGAATAGGCAATGAGCAGTTCTTC.

The V call is TRBV5-1, the J call TRBJ1-4, with D hard to call. V was cut by 1 base and J by 8 bases, with 12 bases left in between. CDR3 length: 14 residues. From germline, CDR1 is SGHRS and CDR2 YFSETQ. The CDR3 is CASSLRDVGEKLFF. The CDR3 coding sequence is TGCGCCAGCAGCTTGCGCGACGTAGGAGAAAAACTGTTTTTT.

A word on this clone: An end of the junction does not agree with germline; a read error may underlie this. The chain is built from TRBV6-1 and TRBJ1-5, with 8 bases fitting TRBD1. The CDR3 has 14 amino acids. In germline, CDR1 is MNHNS, CDR2 SASEGT. CDR3 residues: CASSERQGNRPQHF. The CDR3 coding sequence is TGTGCCAGCAGCGAACGACAGGGGAATCGGCCCCAGCATTTT.

The chain carries TRBV5-1 and TRBJ2-1, with D hard to call. The CDR3 totals 16 residues. Germline CDR1 reads SGHRS; CDR2 reads YFSETQ. The V end lost 4 bases, the J end lost 2 bases, and 16 bases lay between the germline ends. The CDR3 sequence: CASSQSVAKPYNEQFF. CDR3 DNA sequence: TGCGCCAGCAGCCAGTCGGTAGCTAAACCCTACAATGAGCAGTTCTTC.

The CDR3 DNA reads as TGCAGCGTTGGCCGGGACCTCTCTGGAAACACCATATATTTT. Encoded protein: CSVGRDLSGNTIYF. The chain is built from TRBV29-1 and TRBJ1-3; TRBD1 is a possible D gene (5 bases). CDR3 length: 14 residues. Per the germline V gene, CDR1 is SQVTM and CDR2 is ANQGSEA. V lost 4 bases and J lost 0, with 10 bases in between.

V is TRBV27 and J is TRBJ2-7; TRBD2 might be the D (5 bases). Germline V gives CDR1 MNHEY, CDR2 SMNVEV (reference sequence). The V end was cut by 1 base, the J end by 3 bases, with 13 bases between. The CDR3 loop spans 15 amino acids. This chain's CDR3 is CASSLLGSAYYEQYF. CDR3 nucleotide sequence: TGTGCCAGCAGTTTATTAGGTAGCGCCTACTACGAGCAGTACTTC.

The CDR3 bases are TGCGCCAGCAGCCCCATCACCCAGGGGAGGGGAGCTTTCTTT. Translated, it gives CASSPITQGRGAFF. The V call is TRBV4-1, the J call TRBJ1-1; D perhaps matches TRBD1 (6 bases). Germline CDR1 is MGHRA and CDR2 is YSYEKL. V was shortened by 4 bases and J by 10 bases, with 19 bases between the two germline ends. The CDR3 is 14 amino acids.

This clone showed up just once. The genes are TRBV10-3 and TRBJ1-6; TRBD1 matches 7 bases. Germline V CDR1 and CDR2: ENHRY, SYGVKD. The V segment lost 6 bases and the J segment 5 bases; nucleotides outside the gene matches: 1. The CDR3 length is 13 residues. The CDR3 region is CAIRGTDNSPLHF. The CDR3 bases are TGTGCCATCAGGGGGACAGATAATTCACCCCTCCACTTT.

This chain uses TRBV9 with TRBJ1-1, with D perhaps TRBD1 (5 bases). The CDR3 extends over 15 amino acids. Germline loops: CDR1 SGDLS, CDR2 YYNGEE. V dropped 0 bases and J dropped 2 bases, with 11 bases sitting between them. This chain's CDR3 is CASSVAGNRNTEAFF. CDR3 sequence (DNA): TGTGCCAGCAGCGTAGCAGGGAATAGAAACACTGAAGCTTTCTTT.

The chain joins TRBV27 to TRBJ1-1, with D tentatively TRBD1 (5 bases). The germline V gene encodes CDR1 MNHEY and CDR2 SMNVEV (reference sequence). The germline V and J ends were trimmed by 3 bases and 2 bases, with 16 bases remaining between them. The CDR3 is 16 residues long. CDR3 region: CASSFLGQGLNTEAFF. CDR3 bases: TGTGCCAGCAGTTTTTTGGGGCAGGGCCTTAACACTGAAGCTTTCTTT.

This chain connects TRBV7-9 to TRBJ2-7, with TRBD1 matching over 8 bases. The junction had 8 bases not matched to a gene; V was cut back by 3 bases and J by 4 bases. In germline, CDR1 is SEHNR, CDR2 FQNEAQ (reference sequence). The CDR3 loop spans 15 amino acids. The CDR3 here is CASSFLQGAVYEQYF. In DNA, the CDR3 is TGTGCCAGCAGCTTTCTGCAGGGGGCAGTTTACGAGCAGTACTTC.

The V call is TRBV7-9, the J call TRBJ2-5; 9 bases are shared with TRBD1. The DNA matches TRBJ2-7 better at its end, which makes the J call doubtful. This CDR3 has 16 residues. The germline V gene encodes CDR1 SEHNR and CDR2 FQNEAQ (reference sequence). CDR3 bases: TGTGCCAGCAGCAAGCGGACGGGACAGGGAAGGAACGAGCAGTACTTC. Its translation is CASSKRTGQGRNEQYF.

The chain uses TRBV10-3 and TRBJ2-5, with TRBD1 matching over 8 bases. Germline CDR1 reads ENHRY; CDR2 reads SYGVKD. The CDR3 extends over 15 amino acids. V trimming: 3 bases; J trimming: 4 bases; junction bases outside the gene matches: 7. The chain's CDR3 is CAISDSGGQGETQYF. The CDR3 DNA is TGTGCCATCAGTGATTCAGGGGGCCAGGGAGAGACCCAGTACTTC.

In nucleotides, the CDR3 is TGTGCCAGCAGACCCACCGGGGGCTTCGGAAACACCATATATTTT. Encoded protein: CASRPTGGFGNTIYF. The chain has TRBV6-5 and TRBJ1-3, with a weak D call TRBD1 (6 bases). The CDR3 sequence is 15 residues long. V was shortened by 6 bases and J by 4 bases, with 16 bases between the two germline ends. CDR1 is MNHEY and CDR2 is SVGAGI in the germline V gene.

The chain carries TRBV19 and TRBJ1-2; 7 bases are shared with TRBD1. Germline V gene lookup returns CDR1 LNHDA and CDR2 SQIVND (reference sequence). V shed 3 bases and J 9 bases; nucleotides not matched to a gene: 7. CDR3 length: 13 residues. CDR3 region: CASSMDRKASYTF. The CDR3 DNA is TGTGCCAGTAGTATGGACAGGAAGGCCAGCTACACCTTC.

V usage is TRBV7-8 and J usage is TRBJ2-5; no clear D gene. Germline V gene sequence: CDR1 SGHVS, CDR2 FQNEAQ. CDR3 size: 15 residues. V lost 5 bases, J lost 2 bases, and 15 bases lay in between. The CDR3: CASSPRPRQQETQYF. CDR3 DNA: TGTGCCAGCAGCCCGAGACCGAGACAACAAGAGACCCAGTACTTC.

CDR3 in DNA: TGTGCCAGCACCGGGGTGGACAATCAGCCCCAGCATTTT. Protein sequence: CASTGVDNQPQHF. The chain recombines TRBV28 with TRBJ1-5, with no clear D. The ends were cut back, 7 bases at V and 3 bases at J, with 10 bases in the middle. CDR3 size: 13 residues. Germline V gene data show CDR1 as MDHEN and CDR2 as SYDVKM.